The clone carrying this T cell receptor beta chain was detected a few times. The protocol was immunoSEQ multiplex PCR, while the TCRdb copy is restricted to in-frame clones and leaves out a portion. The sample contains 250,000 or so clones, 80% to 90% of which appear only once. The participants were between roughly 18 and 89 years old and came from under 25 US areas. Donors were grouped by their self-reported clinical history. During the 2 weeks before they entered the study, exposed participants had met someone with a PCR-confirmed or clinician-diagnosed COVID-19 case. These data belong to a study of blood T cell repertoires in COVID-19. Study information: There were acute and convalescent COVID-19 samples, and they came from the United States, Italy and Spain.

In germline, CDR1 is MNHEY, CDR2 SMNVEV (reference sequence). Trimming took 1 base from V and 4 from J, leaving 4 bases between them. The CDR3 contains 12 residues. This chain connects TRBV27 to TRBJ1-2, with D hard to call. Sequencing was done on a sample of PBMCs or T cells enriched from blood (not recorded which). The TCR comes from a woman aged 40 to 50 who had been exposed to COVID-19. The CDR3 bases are TGTGCCAGCAGTTTATACGGCTATGGCTACACCTTC. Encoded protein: CASSLYGYGYTF.